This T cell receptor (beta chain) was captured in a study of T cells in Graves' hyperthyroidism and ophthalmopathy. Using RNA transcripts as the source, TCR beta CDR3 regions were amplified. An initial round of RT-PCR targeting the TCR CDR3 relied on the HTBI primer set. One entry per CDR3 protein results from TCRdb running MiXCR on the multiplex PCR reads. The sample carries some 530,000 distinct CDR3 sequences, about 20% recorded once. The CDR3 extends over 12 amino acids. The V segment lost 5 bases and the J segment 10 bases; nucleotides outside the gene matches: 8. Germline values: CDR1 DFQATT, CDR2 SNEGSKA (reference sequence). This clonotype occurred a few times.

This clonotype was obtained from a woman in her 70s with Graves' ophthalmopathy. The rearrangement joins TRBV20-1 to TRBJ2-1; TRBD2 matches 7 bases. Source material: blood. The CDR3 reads CSAYPWGGEQFF. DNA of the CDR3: TGCAGTGCTTACCCCTGGGGGGGGGAGCAGTTCTTC.